Presented here are 8 T cell receptor beta chains from one specimen sequenced in a study of blood T cell repertoires in COVID-19. Sequenced by immunoSEQ multiplex PCR; TCRdb stores in-frame clones only, minus some. The sample contains nearly 95,000 clones, over 65% of which appear only once. The material sequenced was peripheral blood. These receptors were collected from a man aged 70-80 years with COVID-19, enrolled during active disease.

Only a few counts were recorded for this clone. The chain joins TRBV29-1 to TRBJ2-2; D is perhaps TRBD2 (5 bases). V gave up 4 bases and J gave up 0 bases, with 9 bases separating them. Germline CDR1 SQVTM, CDR2 ANQGSEA. The CDR3 is 14 residues long. CDR3 sequence: CSVAPGSNTGELFF. For the CDR3, the DNA is TGCAGCGTTGCCCCGGGATCGAACACCGGGGAGCTGTTTTTT.

This clone was detected once. The chain recombines TRBV6-2 or TRBV6-3 with TRBJ2-3; D call uncertain. Between the trimmed V and J ends, which lost 5 bases and 7 bases, there was a span of 10 bases. This CDR3 comprises 12 residues. The germline V gene has CDR1 MNHEY and CDR2 SVGEGT. The CDR3 nucleotides read TGTGCCAGCAGTCTCAGGTATAATACGCAGTATTTT. Translated, it gives CASSLRYNTQYF.

V usage is TRBV7-9 and J usage is TRBJ2-3; no clear D gene. This CDR3 has 12 residues. Germline values: CDR1 SEHNR, CDR2 FQNEAQ (reference sequence). V was pared by 6 bases and J by 5 bases, with 9 bases between. CDR3 nucleotides: TGTGCCAGCAGGCTTACGGGAGATACGCAGTATTTT. Protein sequence: CASRLTGDTQYF.

The chain links TRBV7-2 to TRBJ2-1; weak D call: TRBD1 (5 bases). The CDR3 has 15 residues. Germline V gives CDR1 SGHTA, CDR2 FQGNSA. Between the trimmed V and J ends, which lost 0 bases and 3 bases, there was a span of 9 bases. The DNA for the CDR3 is TGTGCCAGCAGCTTAGCCTCAGGGATCTACAATGAGCAGTTCTTC. Amino acids: CASSLASGIYNEQFF.

V gene TRBV9 combines with J gene TRBJ2-7, with a possible D match to TRBD1 (6 bases). The CDR3 sequence is 16 residues long. Germline lookup yields CDR1 SGDLS and CDR2 YYNGEE. Trimming shortened V by 0 bases and J by 2 bases, and 15 bases separated the two germline ends. CDR3 nucleotides: TGTGCCAGCAGCGTAGGGGCAGGGGCGGTCGCCTACGAGCAGTACTTC. Translated: CASSVGAGAVAYEQYF.

The rearrangement links TRBV27 to TRBJ2-5, with D possibly matching TRBD1 (6 bases). This CDR3 is built from 12 residues. Germline V gives CDR1 MNHEY, CDR2 SMNVEV (reference sequence). Deletions cut 6 bases from V and 7 bases from J, with 12 bases between. CDR3 loop: CASSRTDGTQYF. The CDR3, as DNA: TGTGCCAGCAGCCGGACAGACGGGACCCAGTACTTC.

The chain joins TRBV3-1 (or the pseudogene TRBV3-2) to TRBJ2-5; 12 nucleotides align to TRBD1. Germline V gives CDR1 LGHDT, CDR2 YNNKEL (reference sequence). The CDR3 spans 16 residues. With 3 bases clipped from V and 4 bases from J, the junction kept 6 bases outside the gene matches. Written as DNA, the CDR3 is TGTGCCAGCAGCCATGAGGGACAGGGGGCGATAGAGACCCAGTACTTC. Its translation is CASSHEGQGAIETQYF.

This chain joins TRBV19 and TRBJ1-5, with TRBD1 as a possible D gene (6 bases). CDR1 and CDR2 (germline): LNHDA, SQIVND (reference sequence). V lost 5 bases and J lost 4, with 18 bases in between. This CDR3 region has 16 residues. The CDR3 spells CASSWGTGTQNQPQHF. The CDR3 DNA is TGTGCCAGTAGTTGGGGAACCGGGACACAGAATCAGCCCCAGCATTTT.